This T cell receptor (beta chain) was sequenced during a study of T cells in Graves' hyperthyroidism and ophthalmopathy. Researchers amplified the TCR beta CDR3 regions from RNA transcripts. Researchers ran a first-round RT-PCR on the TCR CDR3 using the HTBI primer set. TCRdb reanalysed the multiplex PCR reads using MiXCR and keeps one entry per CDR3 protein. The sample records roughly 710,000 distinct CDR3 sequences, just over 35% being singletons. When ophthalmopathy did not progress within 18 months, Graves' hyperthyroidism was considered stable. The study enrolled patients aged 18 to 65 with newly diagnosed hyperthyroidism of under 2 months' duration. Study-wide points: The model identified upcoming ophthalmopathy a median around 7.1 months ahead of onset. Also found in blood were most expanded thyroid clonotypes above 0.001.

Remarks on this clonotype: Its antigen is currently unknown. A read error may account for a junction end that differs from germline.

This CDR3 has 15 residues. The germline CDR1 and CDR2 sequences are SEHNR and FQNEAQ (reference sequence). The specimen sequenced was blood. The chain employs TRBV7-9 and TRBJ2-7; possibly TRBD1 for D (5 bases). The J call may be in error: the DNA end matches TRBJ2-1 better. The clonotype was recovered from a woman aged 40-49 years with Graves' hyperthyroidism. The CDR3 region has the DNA TGTGCCGGCAGCTTAGAACAGGAGAGTTCCTACGAGCAGTTCTTC. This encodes CAGSLEQESSYEQFF.